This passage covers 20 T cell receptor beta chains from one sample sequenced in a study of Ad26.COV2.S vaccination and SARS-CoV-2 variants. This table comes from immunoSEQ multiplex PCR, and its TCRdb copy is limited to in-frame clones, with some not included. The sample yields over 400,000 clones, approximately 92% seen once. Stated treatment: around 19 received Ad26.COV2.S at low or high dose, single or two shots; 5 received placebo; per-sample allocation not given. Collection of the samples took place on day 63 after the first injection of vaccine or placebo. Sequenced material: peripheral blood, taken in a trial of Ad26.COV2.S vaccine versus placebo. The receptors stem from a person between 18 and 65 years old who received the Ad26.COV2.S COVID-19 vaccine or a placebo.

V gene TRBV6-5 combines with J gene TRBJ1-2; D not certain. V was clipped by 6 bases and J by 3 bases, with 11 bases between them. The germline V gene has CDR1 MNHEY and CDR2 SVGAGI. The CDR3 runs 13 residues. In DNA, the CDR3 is TGTGCCAGCAGCCCCCAGGCCTACTATGGCTACACCTTC. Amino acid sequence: CASSPQAYYGYTF.

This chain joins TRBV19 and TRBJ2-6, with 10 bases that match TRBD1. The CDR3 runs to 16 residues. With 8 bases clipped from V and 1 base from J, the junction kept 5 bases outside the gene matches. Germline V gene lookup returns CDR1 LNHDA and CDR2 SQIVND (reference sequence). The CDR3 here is CASARDRGSGANVLTF. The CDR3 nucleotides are TGTGCCAGTGCCCGGGACAGGGGATCTGGGGCCAACGTCCTGACTTTC. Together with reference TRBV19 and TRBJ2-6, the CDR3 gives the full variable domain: DGGITQSPKYLFRKEGQNVTLSCEQNLNHDAMYWYRQDPGQGLRLIYYSQIVNDFQKGDIAEGYSVSREKKESFPLTVTSAQKNPTAFYLCASARDRGSGANVLTFGAGSRLTVL.

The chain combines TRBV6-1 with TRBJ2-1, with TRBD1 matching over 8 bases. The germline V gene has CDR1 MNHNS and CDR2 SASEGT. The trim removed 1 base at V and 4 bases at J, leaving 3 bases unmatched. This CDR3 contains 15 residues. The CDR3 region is CASSEDRGDYNEQFF. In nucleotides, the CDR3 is TGTGCCAGCAGTGAAGACAGGGGGGATTACAATGAGCAGTTCTTC.

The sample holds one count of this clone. CDR3 DNA sequence: TGCAGTGCTATTGACCCCGGCTCGGGCAATGAGCAGTTCTTC. Protein: CSAIDPGSGNEQFF. The V call is TRBV20-1, the J call TRBJ2-1, with D uncertain. This CDR3 spans 14 amino acids. V was shortened by 4 bases and J by 6 bases, with 16 bases between the two germline ends. Germline V gene sequence: CDR1 DFQATT, CDR2 SNEGSKA (reference sequence).

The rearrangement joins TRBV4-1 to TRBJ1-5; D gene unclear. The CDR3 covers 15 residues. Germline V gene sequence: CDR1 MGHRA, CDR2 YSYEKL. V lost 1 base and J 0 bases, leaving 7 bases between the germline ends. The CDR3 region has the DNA TGCGCCAGCAGCCAAGCCCCTTATAGCAATCAGCCCCAGCATTTT. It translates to CASSQAPYSNQPQHF.

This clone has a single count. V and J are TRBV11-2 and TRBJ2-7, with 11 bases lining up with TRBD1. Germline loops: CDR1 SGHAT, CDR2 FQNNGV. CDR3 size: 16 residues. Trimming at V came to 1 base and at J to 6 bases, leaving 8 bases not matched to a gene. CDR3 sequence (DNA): TGTGCCAGCAGCTTAGCTATGGGACAGGGGGGGCTCGAGCAGTACTTC. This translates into CASSLAMGQGGLEQYF. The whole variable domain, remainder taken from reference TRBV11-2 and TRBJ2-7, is EAGVAQSPRYKIIEKRQSVAFWCNPISGHATLYWYQQILGQGPKLLIQFQNNGVVDDSQLPKDRFSAERLKGVDSTLKIQPAKLEDSAVYLCASSLAMGQGGLEQYFGPGTRLTVT.

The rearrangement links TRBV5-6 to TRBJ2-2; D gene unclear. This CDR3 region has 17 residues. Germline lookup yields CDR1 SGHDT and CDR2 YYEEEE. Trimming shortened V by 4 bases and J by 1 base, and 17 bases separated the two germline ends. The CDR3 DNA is TGTGCCAGCAGCCCCCCCTGGCCGGGTGGGAACACCGGGGAGCTGTTTTTT. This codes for CASSPPWPGGNTGELFF.

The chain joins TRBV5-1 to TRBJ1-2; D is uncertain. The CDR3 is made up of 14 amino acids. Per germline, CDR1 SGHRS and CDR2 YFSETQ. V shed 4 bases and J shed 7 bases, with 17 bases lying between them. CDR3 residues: CASSPTASPLGYTF. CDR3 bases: TGCGCCAGCAGCCCCACGGCGAGCCCCCTTGGCTACACCTTC.

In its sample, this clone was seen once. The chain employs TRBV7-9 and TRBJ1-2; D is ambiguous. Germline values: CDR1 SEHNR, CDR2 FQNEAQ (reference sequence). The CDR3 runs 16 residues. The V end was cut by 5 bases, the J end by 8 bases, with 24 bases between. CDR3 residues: CASSPMDGGTSRGYTF. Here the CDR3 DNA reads TGTGCCAGCAGCCCCATGGACGGTGGCACTTCGAGGGGCTACACCTTC.

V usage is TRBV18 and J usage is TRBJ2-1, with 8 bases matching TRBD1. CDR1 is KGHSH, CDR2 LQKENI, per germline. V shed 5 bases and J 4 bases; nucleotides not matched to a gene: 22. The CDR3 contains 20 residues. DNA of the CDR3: TGTGCCAGCTCAAAGAACCGGGACAGGTCATACCGAGACTCATACAATGAGCAGTTCTTC. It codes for CASSKNRDRSYRDSYNEQFF.

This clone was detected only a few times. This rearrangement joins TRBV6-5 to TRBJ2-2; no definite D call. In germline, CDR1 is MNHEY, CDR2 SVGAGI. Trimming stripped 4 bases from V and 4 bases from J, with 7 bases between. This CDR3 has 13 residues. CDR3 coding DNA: TGTGCCAGCAGTTTCTCTAGCACCGGGGAGCTGTTTTTT. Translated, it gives CASSFSSTGELFF.

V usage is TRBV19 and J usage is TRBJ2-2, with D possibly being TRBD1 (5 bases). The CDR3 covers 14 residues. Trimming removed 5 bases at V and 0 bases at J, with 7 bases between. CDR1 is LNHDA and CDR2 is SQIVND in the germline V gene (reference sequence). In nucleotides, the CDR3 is TGTGCCAGTAGTTACAGGTCGAACACCGGGGAGCTGTTTTTT. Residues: CASSYRSNTGELFF.

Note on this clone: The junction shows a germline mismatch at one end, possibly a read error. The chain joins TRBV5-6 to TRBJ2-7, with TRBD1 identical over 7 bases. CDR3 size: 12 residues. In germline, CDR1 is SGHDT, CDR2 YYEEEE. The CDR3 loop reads CASSRRGQARSF. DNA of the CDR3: TGTGCCAGCAGCCGACGCGGACAGGCCCGTAGCTTC.

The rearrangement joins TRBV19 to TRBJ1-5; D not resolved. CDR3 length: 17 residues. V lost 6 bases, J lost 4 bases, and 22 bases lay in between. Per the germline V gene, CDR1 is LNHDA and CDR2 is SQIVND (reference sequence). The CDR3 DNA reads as TGTGCCAGTAGACCAAGATTCCCCCAGACGAGTAATCAGCCCCAGCATTTT. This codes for CASRPRFPQTSNQPQHF.

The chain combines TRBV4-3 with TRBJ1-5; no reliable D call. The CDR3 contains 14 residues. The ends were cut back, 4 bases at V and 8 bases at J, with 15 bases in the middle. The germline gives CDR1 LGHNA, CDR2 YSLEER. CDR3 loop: CASSLMCILEPQHF. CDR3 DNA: TGCGCCAGCAGCCTAATGTGTATCCTTGAGCCCCAGCATTTT.

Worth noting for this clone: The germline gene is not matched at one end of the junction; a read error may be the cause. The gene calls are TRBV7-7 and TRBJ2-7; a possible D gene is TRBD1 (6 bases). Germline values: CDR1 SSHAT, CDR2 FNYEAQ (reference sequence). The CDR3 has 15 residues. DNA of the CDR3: TGTGCTAGCAGTCCTCACAGGGCTACTAACTACGAGCAGTACTTC. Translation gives CASSPHRATNYEQYF.

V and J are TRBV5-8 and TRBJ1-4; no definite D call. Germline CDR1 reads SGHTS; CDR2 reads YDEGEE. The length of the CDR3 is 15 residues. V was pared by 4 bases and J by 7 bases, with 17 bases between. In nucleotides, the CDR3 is TGTGCCAGCAGCATAAAGGGAATAGGTGGTGAAAAACTGTTTTTT. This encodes CASSIKGIGGEKLFF.

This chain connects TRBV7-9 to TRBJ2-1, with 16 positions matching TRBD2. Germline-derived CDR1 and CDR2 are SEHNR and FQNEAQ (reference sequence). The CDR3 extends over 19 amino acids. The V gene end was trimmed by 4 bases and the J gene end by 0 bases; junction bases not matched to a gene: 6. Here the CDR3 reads CASSSLGTSGGASYNEQFF. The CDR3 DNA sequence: TGTGCCAGCAGCTCCCTTGGGACTAGCGGGGGGGCCTCCTACAATGAGCAGTTCTTC. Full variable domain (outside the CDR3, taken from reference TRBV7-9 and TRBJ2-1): DTGVSQNPRHKITKRGQNVTFRCDPISEHNRLYWYRQTLGQGPEFLTYFQNEAQLEKSRLLSDRFSAERPKGSFSTLEIQRTEQGDSAMYLCASSSLGTSGGASYNEQFFGPGTRLTVL.

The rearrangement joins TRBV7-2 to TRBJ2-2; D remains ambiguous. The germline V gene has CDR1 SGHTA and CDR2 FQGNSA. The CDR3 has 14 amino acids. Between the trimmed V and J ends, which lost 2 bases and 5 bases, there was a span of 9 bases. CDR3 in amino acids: CASSLLSATGELFF. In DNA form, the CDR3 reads TGTGCCAGCAGCTTACTTTCGGCAACCGGGGAGCTGTTTTTT. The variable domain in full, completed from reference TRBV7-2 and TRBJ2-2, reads GAGVSQSPSNKVTEKGKDVELRCDPISGHTALYWYRQSLGQGLEFLIYFQGNSAPDKSGLPSDRFSAERTGGSVSTLTIQRTQQEDSAVYLCASSLLSATGELFFGEGSRLTVL.

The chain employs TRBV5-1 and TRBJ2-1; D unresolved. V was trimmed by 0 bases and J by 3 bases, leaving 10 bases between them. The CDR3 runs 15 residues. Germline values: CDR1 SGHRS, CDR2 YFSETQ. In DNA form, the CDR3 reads TGCGCCAGCAGCTTGGGTACGGGTAACTACAATGAGCAGTTCTTC. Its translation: CASSLGTGNYNEQFF.